The rows below give T cell receptor beta chains drawn from one sample of a study of graft-versus-host responses after intestinal transplantation. Generated by immunoSEQ multiplex PCR, the TCRdb table keeps only in-frame clones and is missing some. Of about 36,000 clones listed, roughly 95% are singletons. These receptors' targets are unknown. Sequences were derived from unstimulated CD4+ T cells sorted from spleen or lymph node cells, sampled before transplant. The receptor set was obtained from a human donor who was the organ donor for an intestinal transplant. Each CDR3 is given with its conserved first and last residue. D genes are given only for firm matches. The listing skips clone size in some rows; elsewhere it reads once, few, many or a size class.

>TRBV7-9|.|TRBJ2-7|.
CASSLTSRPYEQYF
TGTGCCAGCAGCTTAACCAGCAGGCCCTACGAGCAGTACTTC
>TRBV23-1|few|TRBJ1-3|.
CASSQSSRAPGNTIYF
TGCGCCAGCAGTCAATCCTCCAGGGCCCCTGGAAACACCATATATTTT
>TRBV6-6|.|TRBJ1-2|.
CASRLRGRDGYTF
TGTGCCAGCAGACTACGAGGTCGGGATGGCTACACCTTC
>TRBV9|.|TRBJ2-1|TRBD1
CASSVGDSSYNEQFF
TGTGCCAGCAGCGTAGGGGACAGCTCCTACAATGAGCAGTTCTTC
>TRBV7-2|.|TRBJ1-1|.
CASSRGNTEAFF
TGTGCCAGCAGCCGCGGGAACACTGAAGCTTTCTTT
>TRBV19|few|TRBJ2-4|.
CASTGRAGQNIQYF
TGTGCCAGTACTGGACGGGCGGGTCAAAACATTCAGTACTTC
>TRBV28|.|TRBJ1-5|TRBD1
CASTGWDRGSNQPQHF
TGTGCCAGCACCGGCTGGGACAGGGGGAGCAATCAGCCCCAGCATTTT
>TRBV15|.|TRBJ1-2|.
CATGTPTNYGYTF
TGTGCCACGGGGACACCTACTAACTATGGCTACACCTTC
>TRBV7-9|.|TRBJ2-1|.
CASSRGSSYNEQFF
TGTGCCAGCAGCCGGGGGAGCTCCTACAATGAGCAGTTCTTC
>TRBV5-5|few|TRBJ1-3|.
CASSLAGSSGNTIYF
TGTGCCAGCAGCTTGGCGGGGAGCTCTGGAAACACCATATATTTT
>TRBV19|.|TRBJ1-6|.
CASSPGQPFFNSPLHF
TGTGCCAGTAGCCCCGGACAGCCTTTCTTTAATTCACCCCTCCACTTT
>TRBV7-9|.|TRBJ1-3|.
CASSFLQGTGNTIYF
TGTGCCAGCAGCTTCCTACAGGGTACTGGAAACACCATATATTTT
>TRBV5-6|.|TRBJ1-1|.
CASSRGQLNTEAFF
TGTGCCAGCAGCCGCGGACAGTTGAACACTGAAGCTTTCTTT
>TRBV7-8|.|TRBJ2-1|.
CASSPLQAEQFF
TGTGCCAGCAGCCCCCTCCAGGCTGAGCAGTTCTTC
>TRBV28|.|TRBJ1-2|.
CASNSRVLEGYTF
TGTGCCAGCAATTCCAGGGTGTTAGAAGGCTACACCTTC
>TRBV10-3|.|TRBJ1-2|TRBD1
CAISEDRDYGYTF
TGTGCCATCAGTGAGGACAGGGACTATGGCTACACCTTC
>TRBV30|.|TRBJ2-3|TRBD2
CAWTGRGAGETDTQYF
TGTGCCTGGACCGGACGAGGAGCGGGGGAGACAGATACGCAGTATTTT
>TRBV30|.|TRBJ2-1|.
CAWSVGGSYNEQFF
TGTGCCTGGAGTGTGGGGGGCTCCTACAATGAGCAGTTCTTC
>TRBV10-1|.|TRBJ2-1|TRBD2
CASSERRGGGGNEQFF
TGCGCCAGCAGTGAACGGCGGGGGGGCGGTGGAAATGAGCAGTTCTTC
>TRBV2|.|TRBJ2-2|.
CASSDGLGPGELFF
TGTGCCAGCAGTGACGGTCTAGGTCCCGGGGAGCTGTTTTTT
>TRBV2|.|TRBJ1-5|TRBD1
CASRVGTGAGNQPQHF
TGTGCCAGCAGGGTAGGGACAGGGGCAGGCAATCAGCCCCAGCATTTT
>TRBV2|.|TRBJ1-2|.
CASRGDLYGYTF
TGTGCCAGCAGGGGGGACCTCTATGGCTACACCTTC
>TRBV5-6|once|TRBJ2-3|.
CASSQRGGRTDTQYF
TGTGCCAGCAGCCAGAGAGGGGGGAGAACAGATACGCAGTATTTT
>TRBV6-1|.|TRBJ1-2|TRBD1
CASSTGDYGYTF
TGTGCCAGCAGTACAGGGGACTATGGCTACACCTTC
>TRBV30|.|TRBJ1-2|.
CAWLGGVYTF
TGTGCCTGGCTCGGGGGGGTCTACACCTTC
>TRBV19|once|TRBJ1-6|.
CASSMRGNPSSYNSPLHF
TGTGCCAGTAGTATGAGAGGGAATCCCAGCTCCTATAATTCACCCCTCCACTTT